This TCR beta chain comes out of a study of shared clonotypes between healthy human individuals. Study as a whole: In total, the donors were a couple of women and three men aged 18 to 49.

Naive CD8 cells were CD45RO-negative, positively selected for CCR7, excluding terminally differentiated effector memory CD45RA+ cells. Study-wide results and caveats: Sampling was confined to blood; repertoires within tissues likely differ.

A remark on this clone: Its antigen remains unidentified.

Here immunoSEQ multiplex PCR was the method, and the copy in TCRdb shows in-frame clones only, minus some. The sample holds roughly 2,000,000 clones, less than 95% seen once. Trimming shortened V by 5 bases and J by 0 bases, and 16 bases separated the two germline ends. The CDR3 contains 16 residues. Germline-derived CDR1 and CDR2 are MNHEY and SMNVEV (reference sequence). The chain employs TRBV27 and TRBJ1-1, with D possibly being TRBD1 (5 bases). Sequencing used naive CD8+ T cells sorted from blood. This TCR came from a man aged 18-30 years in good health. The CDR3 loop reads CASSPSGGPVNTEAFF. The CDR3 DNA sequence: TGTGCCAGCAGTCCCTCCGGGGGTCCGGTGAACACTGAAGCTTTCTTT.